The present T cell receptor (beta chain) was sequenced within a study of T cells in localized non-small cell lung cancer. For this clone: Its antigen is as yet unknown.

Profiled with immunoSEQ multiplex PCR; TCRdb holds only in-frame clones, not every one. The sample has 30,000 to 45,000 clones, 70% to 90% seen once. Findings of the study overall: Appearance in adjacent lung was seen for a median roughly 56 of the top 100 tumor clones. Tumor samples were not multi-region, leaving intratumor heterogeneity unexcluded. Longer survival (overall) was linked to higher T cell density in blood.

This clonotype was sampled from a woman aged 35 to 70 with stage I lung adenocarcinoma. The sample in question was peripheral blood, obtained before any cancer treatment.

Written as DNA, the CDR3 is TGTGCTTTAGAGCGGGGGAACCAAGAGACCCAGTACTTC. This codes for CALERGNQETQYF. The gene calls are TRBV30 and TRBJ2-5; TRBD2 agrees at 8 bases. The CDR3 contains 13 residues. Germline assignment: CDR1 GTSNPN and CDR2 SVGIG (reference sequence).